The entry that follows covers one TCR beta chain sequence. The antigen remains undetermined. This sample stems from a study of cytomegalovirus exposure and HLA in healthy donors. General study points: TCR beta sequences reportedly predicted most subjects' HLA-A and HLA-B alleles accurately.

PCR involved 60 Vbeta and 13 Jbeta primers. The repertoire was sequenced with immunoSEQ multiplex PCR; TCRdb's copy has only in-frame clones and lacks some. The repertoire holds 150,000 to 200,000 clones, with 70% to 80% as singletons. The CDR3 contains 13 residues. Germline V lookup: CDR1 LNHDA, CDR2 SQIVND (reference sequence). V gave up 4 bases and J gave up 3 bases, with 7 bases separating them. The source of this sequence is a woman aged 50 to 60 in good health and CMV-seronegative. J is TRBJ1-5 and V is TRBV19; D not certain. The sequenced sample consisted of PBMCs. The CDR3 DNA reads TGTGCCAGTAGTACAGGCGTCAATCAGCCCCAGCATTTT. Its translation is CASSTGVNQPQHF.